Following are 18 T cell receptor beta chains from one sample sequenced in a study of identical twins (dated by TCRdb to the mid-2010s). The library came from 5' RACE. The reads were generated on an Illumina HiSeq 2000. TCRdb redid the processing of the public reads, applying fastp at Q25 and MiXCR, and retained in-frame beta chains. Every distinct CDR3 protein forms one entry, paired with its most common genes and DNA. The sample contains hundreds of thousands of distinct CDR3 sequences, less than 9.5% of them found a single time. The top ten clones comprise 5% to 6.5% of the sample. Sample: memory (CD45RO+) T cells sorted from blood. In the paper's terms, the cell subset or site label means: CD45RO+ enriched T cells. The receptors shown here come from a young woman in good health.

This clonotype has just a few counts. V usage is TRBV7-2 and J usage is TRBJ2-5; 7 bases map to TRBD2. From germline, CDR1 is SGHTA and CDR2 FQGNSA. This CDR3 contains 16 residues. V lost 2 bases to trimming and J lost 1 base; unmatched junction nucleotides: 7. The CDR3 here is CASSLSGGGGQETQYF. The CDR3 DNA reads TGTGCCAGCAGCTTATCGGGGGGTGGGGGCCAAGAGACCCAGTACTTC.

This clonotype was counted between two and nine times. The V gene is TRBV19, the J gene TRBJ1-1; D gene uncertain. CDR3 length: 11 amino acids. The germline CDR1 and CDR2 sequences are LNHDA and SQIVND (reference sequence). V lost 9 bases, J lost 2 bases, and 7 bases lay in between. The chain's CDR3 is CASHGNTEAFF. The CDR3 nucleotides are TGTGCCAGCCACGGAAACACTGAAGCTTTCTTT.

This clonotype was recorded at least ten times. The chain combines TRBV7-2 with TRBJ1-2; 7 nucleotides align to TRBD1. CDR1 and CDR2 from the germline V gene are SGHTA and FQGNSA. J gave up 11 bases and V 1 base, and 10 bases lay outside the gene matches. The CDR3 has 14 residues. CDR3: CASSLGRQGLRYTF. The CDR3 DNA reads as TGTGCCAGCAGCTTAGGGCGACAGGGTCTTCGGTACACCTTC.

This clonotype appeared many times. This rearrangement joins TRBV6-1 to TRBJ2-1; 14 positions match TRBD2. Looked up from germline, CDR1 is MNHNS and CDR2 is SASEGT. The CDR3 sequence is 14 residues long. The ends lost 4 bases at V and 7 bases at J; junction bases unmatched: 0. CDR3 loop: CASSGLAGGNEQFF. The CDR3 DNA reads TGTGCCAGCAGTGGACTAGCGGGGGGGAATGAGCAGTTCTTC.

The chain couples TRBV18 to TRBJ1-1; D not certain. V lost 2 bases and J 4 bases, leaving 11 bases between the germline ends. Germline V CDR1 and CDR2: KGHSH, LQKENI. This CDR3 is built from 14 residues. CDR3 sequence: CASSPIEGSTEAFF. The DNA of the CDR3 is TGTGCCAGCTCACCAATCGAGGGCAGCACTGAAGCTTTCTTT.

This clonotype was picked up a small number of times. The V and J genes are TRBV20-1 and TRBJ2-7; 7 bases match TRBD2. The V and J ends lost 3 bases and 4 bases, in that order; junction bases with no gene match: 3. The CDR3 length is 12 residues. Germline V lookup: CDR1 DFQATT, CDR2 SNEGSKA (reference sequence). The chain's CDR3 is CSARREFYEQYF. The DNA for the CDR3 is TGCAGTGCTAGGCGGGAGTTTTACGAGCAGTACTTC.

This clonotype was observed at least ten times. This chain connects TRBV5-6 to TRBJ1-2; D gene ambiguous. V was shortened by 1 base and J by 2 bases, with 9 bases between the two germline ends. Per the germline V gene, CDR1 is SGHDT and CDR2 is YYEEEE. This CDR3 spans 14 amino acids. CDR3 coding DNA: TGTGCCAGCAGCTTGTCCCCGGAAAACTATGGCTACACCTTC. Protein sequence: CASSLSPENYGYTF.

The chain carries TRBV5-1 and TRBJ2-1, with TRBD2 matching 13 bases. V shed 4 bases, J shed 10 bases, and the junction held 8 bases outside the gene matches. Germline CDR1 reads SGHRS; CDR2 reads YFSETQ. The CDR3 is made up of 15 amino acids. The CDR3 reads CASSPGTSGVVEQFF. As DNA, the CDR3 is TGCGCCAGCAGCCCCGGGACTAGCGGGGTTGTGGAGCAGTTCTTC.

This clonotype turned up a few times. The chain combines TRBV11-2 with TRBJ1-1; perhaps TRBD1 as D (5 bases). CDR3 length: 18 amino acids. Trimming pared 6 bases from V and 0 bases from J, leaving 23 bases between. Germline V gene sequence: CDR1 SGHAT, CDR2 FQNNGV. The CDR3, as DNA: TGTGCCAGCAGTCTCAGAAGAGATGGGGGTAGGATGAACACTGAAGCTTTCTTT. Its translation is CASSLRRDGGRMNTEAFF.

This clonotype was found a few times. This chain links TRBV11-2 with TRBJ1-2; D unclear. This CDR3 contains 13 residues. Germline V gene lookup returns CDR1 SGHAT and CDR2 FQNNGV. Trimming stripped 1 base from V and 14 bases from J, with 17 bases between. For the CDR3, the DNA is TGTGCCAGCAGCTTAGGAACCCTACGGGGTTATACCTTC. Translating it yields CASSLGTLRGYTF.

This clonotype was recorded a few times. The V gene is TRBV7-9, the J gene TRBJ1-1, with D unclear. The CDR3 is made up of 15 amino acids. CDR1 and CDR2 from the germline V gene are SEHNR and FQNEAQ (reference sequence). The V end lost 2 bases, the J end lost 1 base, and 11 bases lay between the germline ends. In DNA form, the CDR3 reads TGTGCCAGCAGCTTAAACTTGGTGGCGAACACTGAAGCTTTCTTT. Protein product: CASSLNLVANTEAFF. The variable domain in full, with the rest retrieved from reference TRBV7-9 and TRBJ1-1, is DTGVSQNPRHKITKRGQNVTFRCDPISEHNRLYWYRQTLGQGPEFLTYFQNEAQLEKSRLLSDRFSAERPKGSFSTLEIQRTEQGDSAMYLCASSLNLVANTEAFFGQGTRLTVV.

The count of this clonotype is one. J is TRBJ1-6 and V is TRBV7-2, with D uncertain. Deletions cut 2 bases from V and 11 bases from J, with 16 bases between. This CDR3 comprises 15 residues. From germline, CDR1 is SGHTA and CDR2 FQGNSA. CDR3 residues: CASSLSWGEGTPLHF. The CDR3 DNA follows: TGTGCCAGCAGCTTAAGTTGGGGAGAAGGGACACCCCTCCACTTT.

This chain joins TRBV20-1 and TRBJ1-2; 7 nucleotides align to TRBD1. The germline V gene has CDR1 DFQATT and CDR2 SNEGSKA (reference sequence). The CDR3 totals 14 residues. The V and J ends lost 1 base and 4 bases, in that order; junction bases with no gene match: 6. The CDR3 loop is CSARAEGARYGYTF. In DNA form, the CDR3 reads TGCAGTGCTAGAGCGGAGGGGGCCCGCTATGGCTACACCTTC.

This clonotype was observed at least ten times. V gene TRBV12-3 or TRBV12-4 combines with J gene TRBJ1-6, with a weak D call TRBD1 (5 bases). The V end lost 5 bases, the J end lost 7 bases, and 12 bases lay between the germline ends. The CDR3 spans 14 residues. CDR3 sequence reads: CASSPRGGNSPLHF. In DNA form, the CDR3 reads TGTGCCAGCAGTCCCCGTGGGGGGAATTCACCCCTCCACTTT.

This clonotype was recorded a few times. The rearrangement joins TRBV6-5 to TRBJ2-1; possibly TRBD1 for D (6 bases). The ends were cut back, 7 bases at V and 8 bases at J, with 24 bases in the middle. The CDR3 covers 16 residues. CDR1 is MNHEY and CDR2 is SVGAGI in the germline V gene. The CDR3 coding sequence is TGTGCCAGCATTTCAGATAAAGGGGGTAGGTTCCATGAGCAGTTCTTC. This gives the protein CASISDKGGRFHEQFF.

This clonotype was counted a few times. This chain connects TRBV9 to TRBJ2-7; a weak D match, TRBD2 (5 bases). V lost 0 bases to trimming and J lost 5 bases, with 15 bases between them. The length of the CDR3 is 15 residues. Germline values: CDR1 SGDLS, CDR2 YYNGEE. The CDR3 DNA reads as TGTGCCAGCAGCGTAGGGTTCTATTGGGGAGACGAGCAGTACTTC. Translated: CASSVGFYWGDEQYF.

This rearrangement joins TRBV7-9 to TRBJ2-3; possibly TRBD1 or TRBD2 for D (5 bases each). In germline, CDR1 is SEHNR, CDR2 FQNEAQ (reference sequence). Trimming removed 1 base from V and 6 bases from J, with 17 bases in between. CDR3 length equals 16 residues. In DNA, the CDR3 is TGTGCCAGCAGCTTAGGGTTGGGACCCCACGCCGATACGCAGTATTTT. Its translation: CASSLGLGPHADTQYF.

This clonotype has at least ten counts. This rearrangement joins TRBV6-1 to TRBJ1-5; D call uncertain. Germline V gene sequence: CDR1 MNHNS, CDR2 SASEGT. The ends were cut back, 6 bases at V and 4 bases at J, with 7 bases in the middle. CDR3 length: 12 residues. As DNA, the CDR3 is TGTGCCAGCAGGCCAAGGAATCAGCCCCAGCATTTT. Protein sequence: CASRPRNQPQHF.